Below are 30 T cell receptor beta chains sequenced from a single sample in a study of early T cells in non-severe SARS-CoV-2 infection. TCRdb passed the 5' RACE reads through MiXCR, listing each CDR3 protein once. In the table there are 55,000 to 70,000 distinct CDR3 sequences, more than 3.5% of which are singletons. This specimen was whole blood, taken at baseline. The receptors shown here come from an adult who was a healthcare worker with PCR-confirmed SARS-CoV-2 infection or an uninfected control (not recorded which). The donor label of this sample is uncertain.

This clonotype occurred a few times. This chain connects TRBV11-2 to TRBJ2-4; 9 bases map to TRBD1. CDR1 and CDR2 from the germline V gene are SGHAT and FQNNGV. The CDR3 runs to 15 residues. V lost 5 bases and J lost 8; bases outside the gene matches: 10. In nucleotides, the CDR3 is TGTGCCAGCAGCCCCATACGACAGGGGGGGGACATTCAGTACTTC. Translating it yields CASSPIRQGGDIQYF.

This clonotype was detected only a few times. The CDR3: CASRGPGQGNSPLHF. The CDR3 DNA reads as TGTGCCAGCAGGGGCCCGGGACAGGGAAATTCACCCCTCCACTTT. The V and J genes are TRBV2 and TRBJ1-6; TRBD1 aligns across 9 bases. V lost 6 bases, J lost 7 bases, and 7 bases stayed unmatched. Germline CDR1 reads SNHLY; CDR2 reads FYNNEI. The CDR3 spans 15 residues.

Ten or more counts support this clonotype. The chain is built from TRBV7-2 and TRBJ2-4; the match to TRBD1 covers 7 bases. CDR1 is SGHTA, CDR2 FQGNSA, per germline. This CDR3 is 13 amino acids long. J lost 8 bases, V lost 5 bases, and 6 bases had no gene match. As DNA, the CDR3 is TGTGCCAGCAGCCCCACAGGGGTTGACATTCAGTACTTC. It is translated as CASSPTGVDIQYF.

This clonotype has a count of ten or more. The V gene is TRBV20-1, the J gene TRBJ2-7, with 12 nucleotides matching TRBD2. The trim removed 0 bases at V and 5 bases at J, leaving 5 bases unmatched. Germline V gene lookup returns CDR1 DFQATT and CDR2 SNEGSKA (reference sequence). The CDR3 length is 15 residues. DNA for the CDR3: TGCAGTGCTAGAGATTCTAGCGGGGGGGCGAACGAGCAGTACTTC. Its protein product is CSARDSSGGANEQYF.

This clonotype was counted only a few times. The chain has TRBV12-3 or TRBV12-4 and TRBJ1-1; D gene unclear. V lost 2 bases and J lost 9, with 7 bases in between. This CDR3 spans 11 amino acids. CDR3 protein: CASSLNGQAFF. The CDR3 DNA is TGTGCCAGCAGTTTAAACGGACAAGCTTTCTTT.

This clonotype was found a few times. The chain couples TRBV18 to TRBJ2-7; perhaps TRBD2 as D (5 bases). Germline V gene data show CDR1 as KGHSH and CDR2 as LQKENI. The CDR3 extends over 17 amino acids. Trimming cost V 2 bases and J 5 bases, with 22 bases left between them. Here the CDR3 reads CASSPEGFAQEVDEQYF. The CDR3 bases are TGTGCCAGCTCACCAGAAGGATTTGCCCAGGAGGTCGACGAGCAGTACTTC.

V is TRBV6-2 or TRBV6-3 and J is TRBJ1-1, with D tentatively TRBD1 (5 bases). Trimming removed 4 bases at V and 4 bases at J, with 13 bases between. Germline CDR1 is MNHEY and CDR2 is SVGEGT. CDR3 length: 14 amino acids. DNA of the CDR3: TGTGCCAGCAGTTCACTAAGGGACGCCACTGAAGCTTTCTTT. Translation gives CASSSLRDATEAFF.

This clonotype was recorded many times. This chain links TRBV27 with TRBJ2-7; TRBD1 is a possible D gene (5 bases). Germline V CDR1 and CDR2: MNHEY, SMNVEV (reference sequence). This CDR3 comprises 15 residues. V was cut by 6 bases and J by 0 bases, with 15 bases left in between. CDR3 amino acids: CASSLGHPSSYEQYF. CDR3 nucleotide sequence: TGTGCCAGCAGCTTAGGACACCCGAGCTCCTACGAGCAGTACTTC.

Ten or more counts support this clonotype. The rearrangement links TRBV7-9 to TRBJ1-5; 7 bases fit TRBD1. After removal of 5 bases from V and 2 bases from J, the junction contained 6 bases not matched to a gene. Looked up from germline, CDR1 is SEHNR and CDR2 is FQNEAQ (reference sequence). This CDR3 is 15 amino acids long. The CDR3 region is CASSATGTGNQPQHF. CDR3 bases: TGTGCCAGCAGCGCTACCGGGACAGGCAATCAGCCCCAGCATTTT.

This clonotype was recorded a few times. The chain carries TRBV10-2 and TRBJ1-1; D is undetermined. Germline CDR1 is WSHSY and CDR2 is SAAADI. The CDR3 runs 12 residues. With 8 bases removed from V and 7 bases from J, the gap between germline ends came to 14 bases. CDR3 nucleotides: TGCGCCAGCTGCAGTTGGGAGGGTGAAGCTTTCTTT. Its protein product is CASCSWEGEAFF.

The chain carries TRBV4-1 and TRBJ2-3; the match to TRBD2 covers 9 bases. The V segment lost 1 base and the J segment 2 bases; nucleotides outside the gene matches: 10. Germline values: CDR1 MGHRA, CDR2 YSYEKL. The CDR3 length is 18 residues. The CDR3 reads CASSQVPSLAGITDTQYF. The DNA of the CDR3 is TGCGCCAGCAGCCAAGTGCCCAGTCTAGCGGGGATCACAGATACGCAGTATTTT.

This clonotype was counted only a few times. The chain joins TRBV28 to TRBJ2-2; 10 bases are shared with TRBD2. Germline V lookup: CDR1 MDHEN, CDR2 SYDVKM. This CDR3 spans 17 amino acids. V was pared by 4 bases and J by 3 bases, with 8 bases of the junction left unmatched. The CDR3 DNA is TGTGCCAGCAGTTCCCCCAGCGGGGGGGGATACACCGGGGAGCTGTTTTTT. Encoded protein: CASSSPSGGGYTGELFF. Complete variable domain (other parts from reference TRBV28 and TRBJ2-2): DVKVTQSSRYLVKRTGEKVFLECVQDMDHENMFWYRQDPGLGLRLIYFSYDVKMKEKGDIPEGYSVSREKKERFSLILESASTNQTSMYLCASSSPSGGGYTGELFFGEGSRLTVL.

This clonotype was recorded many times. This chain joins TRBV4-2 and TRBJ1-5; D ambiguous. The V end was cut by 5 bases, the J end by 9 bases, with 26 bases between. The CDR3 runs 17 residues. CDR1 LGHNA and CDR2 YNFKEQ come from the germline V gene. CDR3: CASSTSRGSAVNLPQHF. DNA for the CDR3: TGTGCCAGCAGCACATCTCGCGGGTCGGCAGTTAACCTGCCCCAGCATTTT.

This clonotype was counted between two and nine times. The chain couples TRBV6-1 to TRBJ2-7; perhaps TRBD1 as D (6 bases). The V end was cut by 4 bases, the J end by 4 bases, with 20 bases between. The germline gives CDR1 MNHNS, CDR2 SASEGT. This CDR3 region has 16 residues. The chain's CDR3 is CASSGLDRLPRYEQYF. CDR3 nucleotides: TGTGCCAGCAGTGGATTAGACAGGCTACCAAGGTACGAGCAGTACTTC.

This clonotype was seen only a few times. The V call is TRBV6-6, the J call TRBJ2-2; perhaps D is TRBD1 or TRBD2 (5 bases each). There are 14 residues in the CDR3. Trimming took off 2 bases at V and 1 base at J, with 5 bases between the two ends. CDR1 and CDR2 from the germline V gene are MNHNY and SVGAGI (reference sequence). DNA for the CDR3: TGTGCCAGCAGTTACGGGGGGAACACCGGGGAGCTGTTTTTT. Translation gives CASSYGGNTGELFF.

This clonotype has a count of ten or more. This chain uses TRBV6-5 with TRBJ1-2; tentative D call: TRBD1 (5 bases). V was shortened by 6 bases and J by 5 bases, with 13 bases between the two germline ends. The germline CDR1 and CDR2 sequences are MNHEY and SVGAGI. This CDR3 is built from 13 residues. The CDR3 protein is CASRPGTAYGYTF. In DNA form, the CDR3 reads TGTGCCAGCAGACCTGGGACGGCTTATGGCTACACCTTC.

This clonotype was counted many times. The chain joins TRBV10-2 to TRBJ2-1; possibly TRBD1 or TRBD2 for D (5 bases each). Germline CDR1 is WSHSY and CDR2 is SAAADI. The CDR3 has 17 amino acids. V lost 5 bases, J lost 5 bases, and 22 bases lay in between. The CDR3 region has the DNA TGCGCCAGCAGTCTTAGTTTCGGCCGGGACGCCAACAATGAGCAGTTCTTC. Translating gives CASSLSFGRDANNEQFF.

This clonotype was seen more than once but under ten times. The J gene is TRBJ1-1, the V gene TRBV5-1; TRBD1 might be the D (5 bases). Germline V gives CDR1 SGHRS, CDR2 YFSETQ. Trimming took 0 bases from V and 0 from J, leaving 12 bases between them. The CDR3 extends over 16 amino acids. CDR3 protein: CASSLEPLTVNTEAFF. CDR3 sequence (DNA): TGCGCCAGCAGCTTGGAACCCCTGACAGTGAACACTGAAGCTTTCTTT.

This clonotype occurred many times. The chain has TRBV29-1 and TRBJ2-5; TRBD1 matches 9 bases. This CDR3 spans 16 amino acids. The germline CDR1 and CDR2 sequences are SQVTM and ANQGSEA. With V trimmed by 4 bases and J by 0 bases, 9 bases remained unmatched. CDR3 protein: CSVAGTGKLYQETQYF. Here the CDR3 DNA reads TGCAGCGTTGCCGGGACAGGGAAGTTGTACCAAGAGACCCAGTACTTC.

A few counts support this clonotype. This chain links TRBV20-1 with TRBJ2-4, with D possibly TRBD1 on 7 matching bases. Germline CDR1 is DFQATT and CDR2 is SNEGSKA (reference sequence). V was shortened by 3 bases and J by 1 base, with 22 bases between the two germline ends. The CDR3 length is 18 residues. This chain's CDR3 is CSARSRPARGEAKNIQYF. The DNA for the CDR3 is TGCAGTGCTAGGTCACGGCCCGCCAGGGGGGAGGCCAAAAACATTCAGTACTTC.

The chain carries TRBV11-2 and TRBJ1-1; D is undetermined. Germline CDR1 is SGHAT and CDR2 is FQNNGV. V lost 3 bases and J lost 3, with 11 bases in between. This CDR3 region has 14 residues. Written as DNA, the CDR3 is TGTGCCAGCAGCTTGACCCTTCGGGACACTGAAGCTTTCTTT. Translation: CASSLTLRDTEAFF.

Remarks on this clonotype: The germline gene is not matched at one end of the junction; a read error may be the cause. The rearrangement joins TRBV7-2 to TRBJ2-5, with 9 bases lining up with TRBD1. The CDR3 is 16 amino acids. In germline, CDR1 is SGHTA, CDR2 FQGNSA. Here the CDR3 DNA reads TGTGTCAGCAGCCCCAAGATGACAGGGGGTTTCGAGACCCAGTACTTC. It translates to CVSSPKMTGGFETQYF. Drawing the rest from reference TRBV7-2 and TRBJ2-5, the complete variable domain is GAGVSQSPSNKVTEKGKDVELRCDPISGHTALYWYRQSLGQGLEFLIYFQGNSAPDKSGLPSDRFSAERTGGSVSTLTIQRTQQEDSAVYLCVSSPKMTGGFETQYFGPGTRLLVL.

This clonotype was seen a few times. The chain couples TRBV2 to TRBJ1-5; D possibly corresponds to TRBD1 (6 bases). Per the germline V gene, CDR1 is SNHLY and CDR2 is FYNNEI. Trimming took 7 bases from V and 4 from J, leaving 11 bases between them. The length of the CDR3 is 13 residues. The CDR3 coding sequence is TGTGCCAGCAACAGGGCAGCGAATCAGCCCCAGCATTTT. This sequence encodes CASNRAANQPQHF. The whole variable domain, filled in from reference TRBV2 and TRBJ1-5, reads EPEVTQTPSHQVTQMGQEVILRCVPISNHLYFYWYRQILGQKVEFLVSFYNNEISEKSEIFDDQFSVERPDGSNFTLKIRSTKLEDSAMYFCASNRAANQPQHFGDGTRLSIL.

This clonotype was counted ten times or more. V gene TRBV29-1 combines with J gene TRBJ2-1, with D possibly TRBD1 on 7 matching bases. V was shortened by 0 bases and J by 7 bases, with 16 bases between the two germline ends. CDR1 is SQVTM and CDR2 is ANQGSEA in the germline V gene. The CDR3 is made up of 15 amino acids. In DNA form, the CDR3 reads TGCAGCGTTGAAGATCGGGGGACAGACCTTAATGAGCAGTTCTTC. Translation: CSVEDRGTDLNEQFF.

This clonotype showed up just a few times. The chain couples TRBV4-3 to TRBJ1-2, with 9 bases matching TRBD1. The CDR3 length is 15 residues. Trimming removed 5 bases from V and 4 bases from J; junction bases left unmatched: 8. Per germline, CDR1 LGHNA and CDR2 YSLEER. CDR3 sequence: CASSSRDRAGYGYTF. DNA of the CDR3: TGCGCCAGCAGCTCACGGGACAGGGCAGGCTATGGCTACACCTTC.

This clonotype has only a few counts. V usage is TRBV2 and J usage is TRBJ1-5; D ambiguous. CDR1 and CDR2 (germline): SNHLY, FYNNEI. V lost 8 bases and J 4 bases, leaving 15 bases between the germline ends. The CDR3 runs 14 residues. DNA for the CDR3: TGTGCCAGCCTTACTTCTAACCGAAATCAGCCCCAGCATTTT. Translation: CASLTSNRNQPQHF.

This chain joins TRBV5-1 and TRBJ1-1, with no clear D. The CDR3 is 14 amino acids. Trimming cost V 0 bases and J 0 bases, with 6 bases left between them. Germline-derived CDR1 and CDR2 are SGHRS and YFSETQ. This CDR3 reads CASSLETMNTEAFF. The CDR3 DNA follows: TGCGCCAGCAGCTTGGAGACGATGAACACTGAAGCTTTCTTT.

The chain uses TRBV3-1 and TRBJ2-1; 8 bases agree with TRBD1. After removal of 3 bases from V and 14 bases from J, the junction contained 3 bases not matched to a gene. The CDR3 is 11 residues long. CDR1 and CDR2 (germline): LGHDT, YNNKEL (reference sequence). The CDR3 loop is CASSHTGQEFF. In DNA, the CDR3 is TGTGCCAGCAGCCACACGGGACAGGAGTTCTTC.

To note about this clonotype: One base away lies a much larger clone, so this may be a sequencing read error. The genes are TRBV7-2 and TRBJ2-3, with D perhaps matching TRBD1 or TRBD2 (5 bases each). CDR3 length equals 15 residues. The ends were cut back, 5 bases at V and 3 bases at J, with 15 bases in the middle. Germline-derived CDR1 and CDR2 are SGHTA and FQGNSA. Here the CDR3 DNA reads TGTGCCAGCAGCCGACAGAGGGTTTTGACAGATACGCAGTATTTT. Translating gives CASSRQRVLTDTQYF.

This clonotype showed up just a few times. This chain connects TRBV12-3 or TRBV12-4 to TRBJ1-3; no clear D gene. The CDR3 covers 15 residues. V was trimmed by 4 bases and J by 0 bases, leaving 10 bases between them. The CDR3 is CASSSPVDSGNTIYF. DNA of the CDR3: TGTGCCAGCAGTTCCCCAGTGGACTCTGGAAACACCATATATTTT.